This T cell receptor (beta chain) emerged from a study of blood T cell repertoires in COVID-19. As processed by the authors: Amplification from reference gene primers served as the basis for estimated nucleated cell counts. Some clones are missing from TCRdb's copy, which holds only in-frame ones; the method was immunoSEQ multiplex PCR. V and J calls and clone size come straight from that table; D and trimming were deduced from the DNA. Of 200,000 to 250,000 clones listed, around 86% are singletons. The CDR3 covers 15 residues. Trimming at V came to 3 bases and at J to 12 bases, leaving 12 bases not matched to a gene. CDR1 KGHSH and CDR2 LQKENI come from the germline V gene.

Sequencing was performed on peripheral blood. The chain uses TRBV18 and TRBJ1-4; 8 nucleotides agree with TRBD1. This sequence was found in an elderly man with acute or convalescent COVID-19. The CDR3 sequence: CASSPSTVRGQELFF. CDR3 DNA sequence: TGTGCCAGCTCACCTTCGACGGTCAGGGGGCAAGAACTGTTTTTT.